Each of the 31 T cell receptor beta chains below was sequenced from the same sample in a study of blood T cell repertoires in COVID-19 (dated by TCRdb to about 2020). Library preparation was by the immunoSEQ multiplex PCR assay. The immuneACCESS repertoire file appears here via TCRdb, limited to in-frame rearrangements. These files lack a portion of the clones; in checked studies, under half of the deficit traces to unresolved V genes, and the cause of the others is not known. Within this sample are about 220,000 clones, with 60% to 85% of them counted one time only. The ten biggest clones cover 7.2% of the sample. The sequencing sample was made of peripheral blood. These receptor sequences come from a woman in her 70s with acute or convalescent COVID-19.

The chain uses TRBV19 and TRBJ2-7; the match to TRBD1 covers 8 bases. Germline V lookup: CDR1 LNHDA, CDR2 SQIVND (reference sequence). Losses at the gene ends were 5 bases for V and 0 bases for J; bases not matched to a gene: 3. The CDR3 is 14 residues long. The DNA of the CDR3 is TGTGCCAGTAGTTTCAGGGGGCTCTCCTACGAGCAGTACGTC. It is translated as CASSFRGLSYEQYV.

The chain joins TRBV30 to TRBJ1-5; a possible D gene is TRBD1 (6 bases). Per germline, CDR1 GTSNPN and CDR2 SVGIG (reference sequence). V was trimmed by 5 bases and J by 6 bases, leaving 14 bases between them. The length of the CDR3 is 13 residues. DNA of the CDR3: TGTGCCTGGTCAATCAGGGGTAGTCAGCCCCAGCATTTT. Protein: CAWSIRGSQPQHF.

V gene TRBV5-8 combines with J gene TRBJ1-1; D uncertain. The CDR3 contains 15 residues. V lost 1 base, J lost 5 bases, and 15 bases lay in between. The germline CDR1 and CDR2 sequences are SGHTS and YDEGEE. This CDR3 reads CASSLKPPGRTEAFF. The CDR3 bases are TGTGCCAGCAGCTTGAAACCCCCGGGGAGGACTGAAGCTTTCTTT.

The chain recombines TRBV7-2 with TRBJ1-2; 7 positions agree with TRBD1. V lost 2 bases, J lost 8 bases, and 2 bases stayed unmatched. This CDR3 is built from 12 residues. Germline V gene data show CDR1 as SGHTA and CDR2 as FQGNSA. CDR3 protein: CASSLSTGGYTF. Here the CDR3 DNA reads TGTGCCAGCAGCTTATCGACAGGGGGCTACACCTTC.

The chain combines TRBV24-1 with TRBJ2-1; D is perhaps TRBD2 (5 bases). The CDR3 is 12 residues long. V lost 11 bases and J 8 bases, leaving 15 bases between the germline ends. Germline V CDR1 and CDR2: KGHDR, SFDVKD. The CDR3 spells CAIRGFQDEQFF. The CDR3 DNA sequence: TGTGCCATCCGAGGGTTTCAGGATGAGCAGTTCTTC.

The chain carries TRBV7-3 and TRBJ2-5, with 12 bases identical to TRBD1. Germline V gives CDR1 SGHTA, CDR2 FQGTGA. With V trimmed by 6 bases and J by 0 bases, 8 bases remained unmatched. The CDR3 extends over 17 amino acids. The chain's CDR3 is CASRLGTGGPDQETQYF. The CDR3 region has the DNA TGTGCCAGCAGACTAGGGACAGGGGGCCCCGACCAAGAGACCCAGTACTTC.

This clone was found a few times. The chain carries TRBV6-2 or TRBV6-3 and TRBJ2-7; D gene uncertain. V was clipped by 4 bases and J by 2 bases, with 9 bases between them. The CDR3 extends over 13 amino acids. CDR1 and CDR2 from the germline V gene are MNHEY and SVGEGT. The CDR3, as DNA: TGTGCCAGCAGTTCCCACTCCCCCTACGAGCAGTACGTC. This encodes CASSSHSPYEQYV.

The J gene is TRBJ2-5, the V gene TRBV7-2; D is uncertain. CDR3 size: 13 residues. Trimming cost V 6 bases and J 2 bases, with 10 bases left between them. In germline, CDR1 is SGHTA, CDR2 FQGNSA. The CDR3 here is CASRLQQQETQYF. The CDR3 DNA reads TGTGCCAGCAGATTGCAACAGCAAGAGACCCAGTACTTC.

The chain uses TRBV9 and TRBJ2-2; the D is unclear. Germline CDR1 reads SGDLS; CDR2 reads YYNGEE. Trimming took off 3 bases at V and 0 bases at J, with 6 bases between the two ends. This CDR3 contains 14 residues. CDR3 sequence (DNA): TGTGCCAGCAGCGCGTCCGCGAACACCGGGGAGCTGTTTTTT. Its protein product is CASSASANTGELFF. Looking up the rest from reference TRBV9 and TRBJ2-2 gives the full variable domain: DSGVTQTPKHLITATGQRVTLRCSPRSGDLSVYWYQQSLDQGLQFLIQYYNGEERAKGNILERFSAQQFPDLHSELNLSSLELGDSALYFCASSASANTGELFFGEGSRLTVL.

This clone was found a few times. CDR3 DNA: TGTGCCAGCAGCTTAAGGCGGGCGGAAAACACCGGGGAGCTGTTTTTT. The encoded protein is CASSLRRAENTGELFF. The chain combines TRBV7-3 with TRBJ2-2; perhaps TRBD2 as D (5 bases). The CDR3 contains 16 residues. CDR1 SGHTA and CDR2 FQGTGA come from the germline V gene. The ends were cut back, 1 base at V and 2 bases at J, with 11 bases in the middle. Using reference TRBV7-3 and TRBJ2-2 for the parts outside the CDR3, the full variable domain is GAGVSQTPSNKVTEKGKYVELRCDPISGHTALYWYRQSLGQGPEFLIYFQGTGAADDSGLPNDRFFAVRPEGSVSTLKIQRTERGDSAVYLCASSLRRAENTGELFFGEGSRLTVL.

The chain links TRBV6-5 to TRBJ2-5; TRBD2 agrees at 7 bases. The CDR3 is made up of 15 amino acids. In germline, CDR1 is MNHEY, CDR2 SVGAGI. The J segment lost 5 bases and the V segment lost 2 bases, leaving 8 bases of the junction unmatched. CDR3 amino acids: CASSYPEAGTETQYF. The CDR3 DNA reads TGTGCCAGCAGTTACCCCGAAGCGGGGACGGAGACCCAGTACTTC.

This chain connects TRBV5-1 to TRBJ2-2; maybe TRBD1 (6 bases). Trimming removed 0 bases from V and 7 bases from J, with 16 bases in between. Germline V CDR1 and CDR2: SGHRS, YFSETQ. The CDR3 consists of 16 residues. This chain's CDR3 is CASSLEGQHWGGELFF. CDR3 bases: TGCGCCAGCAGCTTGGAAGGACAGCATTGGGGCGGGGAGCTGTTTTTT.

This clone was recorded once. The chain couples TRBV13 to TRBJ2-4; possible D gene TRBD2, 6 bases. The CDR3 runs 14 residues. Trimming removed 3 bases from V and 7 bases from J, with 13 bases in between. The germline V gene has CDR1 PRHDT and CDR2 FYEKMQ (reference sequence). The CDR3 sequence is CASSLGNRGNIQYF. The CDR3 nucleotides read TGTGCCAGCAGCTTGGGGAATCGGGGGAACATTCAGTACTTC.

The chain couples TRBV3-1 (or the pseudogene TRBV3-2) to TRBJ2-7; 7 positions match TRBD2. CDR3 size: 13 residues. V trimming: 6 bases; J trimming: 4 bases; junction bases outside the gene matches: 6. Germline V gives CDR1 LGHDT, CDR2 YNNKEL (reference sequence). The CDR3 region is CASSRTRGYEQYF. CDR3 sequence (DNA): TGTGCCAGCAGTCGGACTAGAGGGTACGAGCAGTACTTC.

The rearrangement uses TRBV10-3 and TRBJ2-7; the match to TRBD2 covers 11 bases. The germline V gene has CDR1 ENHRY and CDR2 SYGVKD. The junction had 9 bases not matched to a gene; V was cut back by 5 bases and J by 3 bases. The length of the CDR3 is 16 residues. Written as DNA, the CDR3 is TGTGCCATCAGTCCGGAGACTAGCGGGACGAACTACGAGCAGTACTTC. This encodes CAISPETSGTNYEQYF.

The V and J genes are TRBV19 and TRBJ1-4; 7 bases are a match to TRBD1. The CDR3 is 15 amino acids. J was trimmed by 2 bases and V by 7 bases; bases with no gene match: 7. Per germline, CDR1 LNHDA and CDR2 SQIVND (reference sequence). The CDR3 is CASKKGAQTNEKLFF. CDR3 in DNA: TGTGCCAGTAAAAAGGGGGCGCAGACTAATGAAAAACTGTTTTTT.

The chain combines TRBV3-1 (or the pseudogene TRBV3-2) with TRBJ2-7, with D possibly being TRBD1 (5 bases). Trimming removed 6 bases from V and 2 bases from J, with 8 bases in between. The germline V gene encodes CDR1 LGHDT and CDR2 YNNKEL (reference sequence). The CDR3 contains 12 residues. This chain's CDR3 is CASSPGTYEQYF. The CDR3 bases are TGTGCCAGCAGTCCAGGGACCTACGAGCAGTACTTC.

The chain employs TRBV5-8 and TRBJ2-5, with a tentative D call TRBD2 (6 bases). V was clipped by 4 bases and J by 6 bases, with 19 bases between them. From germline, CDR1 is SGHTS and CDR2 YDEGEE. CDR3 length: 15 amino acids. Here the CDR3 DNA reads TGTGCCAGCAGCAAAGTGGGGGGTTTCGGGAAGACCCAGTACTTC. Encoded protein: CASSKVGGFGKTQYF.

The rearrangement joins TRBV18 to TRBJ1-1; a weak D match, TRBD1 (6 bases). This CDR3 is built from 17 residues. Germline CDR1 is KGHSH and CDR2 is LQKENI. Deletions cut 3 bases from V and 5 bases from J, with 22 bases between. The CDR3 spells CASSPYPPGGRGTEAFF. The CDR3 DNA reads TGTGCCAGCTCACCTTACCCCCCCGGGGGGCGAGGGACTGAAGCTTTCTTT.

This clone has a single count. Written as DNA, the CDR3 is TGTGCCAGCAGCCCCGGGACAGGAGGTGGTGCCGCTTTCTTT. This encodes CASSPGTGGGAAFF. The chain uses TRBV3-1 (or the pseudogene TRBV3-2) and TRBJ1-1; the match to TRBD1 covers 8 bases. CDR3 length equals 14 residues. The J segment lost 11 bases and the V segment lost 4 bases, leaving 12 bases of the junction unmatched. Germline V gene sequence: CDR1 LGHDT, CDR2 YNNKEL (reference sequence).

This clone was observed many times. The chain employs TRBV19 and TRBJ2-7; 7 bases match TRBD1. The CDR3 has 15 residues. V gave up 3 bases and J gave up 3 bases; unmatched junction bases: 8. Germline values: CDR1 LNHDA, CDR2 SQIVND (reference sequence). CDR3 protein: CASSIGGQPIYEQYF. Written as DNA, the CDR3 is TGTGCCAGTAGTATTGGGGGACAGCCGATCTACGAGCAGTACTTC. Drawing the rest from reference TRBV19 and TRBJ2-7, the complete variable domain is DGGITQSPKYLFRKEGQNVTLSCEQNLNHDAMYWYRQDPGQGLRLIYYSQIVNDFQKGDIAEGYSVSREKKESFPLTVTSAQKNPTAFYLCASSIGGQPIYEQYFGPGTRLTVT.

This sequence joins TRBV6-5 and TRBJ1-5, with D possibly being TRBD1 (6 bases). From germline, CDR1 is MNHEY and CDR2 SVGAGI. This CDR3 is built from 13 residues. Trimming took off 2 bases at V and 4 bases at J, with 6 bases between the two ends. CDR3: CASSYRGNQPQHF. Here the CDR3 DNA reads TGTGCCAGCAGTTACAGGGGGAATCAGCCCCAGCATTTT.

This clone was picked up a small number of times. J is TRBJ1-5 and V is TRBV10-1, with D possibly TRBD1 on 5 matching bases. Germline values: CDR1 WNHNN, CDR2 SYGVQD (reference sequence). The V end lost 6 bases, the J end lost 2 bases, and 14 bases lay between the germline ends. The CDR3 runs to 15 residues. CDR3 in amino acids: CASRDQDTGNQPQHF. The CDR3 coding sequence is TGCGCCAGCAGAGACCAGGACACGGGCAATCAGCCCCAGCATTTT.

There are a few counts of this clone. This chain links TRBV24-1 with TRBJ1-2, with TRBD1 identical over 8 bases. Losses at the gene ends were 0 bases for V and 6 bases for J; bases not matched to a gene: 2. Germline V gene data show CDR1 as KGHDR and CDR2 as SFDVKD. The CDR3 has 14 residues. The CDR3 nucleotides read TGTGCCACCAGTGATTTGACAGGGGGAAATGGCTACACCTTC. As protein: CATSDLTGGNGYTF.

The chain has TRBV7-9 and TRBJ1-1; the D is unclear. The CDR3 consists of 13 residues. Germline V CDR1 and CDR2: SEHNR, FQNEAQ (reference sequence). V lost 6 bases and J lost 0, with 8 bases in between. CDR3 in amino acids: CASRPQVNTEAFF. CDR3 in DNA: TGTGCCAGCAGACCTCAGGTGAACACTGAAGCTTTCTTT.

The genes are TRBV6-5 and TRBJ1-1; unclear D gene. This CDR3 spans 11 amino acids. V gave up 5 bases and J gave up 11 bases, with 12 bases separating them. In germline, CDR1 is MNHEY, CDR2 SVGAGI. This CDR3 reads CASSPRGNAFF. The DNA for the CDR3 is TGTGCCAGCAGTCCTAGAGGGAACGCTTTCTTT.

The J gene is TRBJ2-3, the V gene TRBV24-1, with 9 bases aligning to TRBD2. The CDR3 loop spans 17 amino acids. The germline V gene has CDR1 KGHDR and CDR2 SFDVKD. Trimming took 5 bases from V and 2 from J; bases not matched to a gene: 10. In DNA, the CDR3 is TGTGCCACCAGTGCCGGAGGGCGGGGGGGCCTCACAGATACGCAGTATTTT. Its translation is CATSAGGRGGLTDTQYF.

This clone has at least ten counts. This chain uses TRBV7-2 with TRBJ1-3; no firm D call. Trimming left V 5 bases short and J 4 bases short, with 15 bases between. Looked up from germline, CDR1 is SGHTA and CDR2 is FQGNSA. This CDR3 region has 15 residues. CDR3 loop: CASSPAGVRGNTIYF. As DNA, the CDR3 is TGTGCCAGCAGCCCGGCGGGAGTTAGGGGAAACACCATATATTTT.

The gene calls are TRBV5-1 and TRBJ2-1; tentative D call: TRBD1 (6 bases). Germline V gene lookup returns CDR1 SGHRS and CDR2 YFSETQ. The CDR3 extends over 14 amino acids. Deletions cut 1 base from V and 4 bases from J, with 9 bases between. In nucleotides, the CDR3 is TGCGCCAGCAGCTTGATGAGGGGGTACAATGAGCAGTTCTTC. Its translation is CASSLMRGYNEQFF.

The V gene is TRBV6-2 or TRBV6-3, the J gene TRBJ2-7; 7 bases map to TRBD1. CDR1 and CDR2 from the germline V gene are MNHEY and SVGEGT. Trimming took 1 base from V and 3 from J; bases not matched to a gene: 9. The CDR3 consists of 16 residues. The CDR3 nucleotides read TGTGCCAGCAGTTACTTTCGGGACAGCCTAAACTACGAGCAGTACTTC. Translation gives CASSYFRDSLNYEQYF.

The genes are TRBV23-1 and TRBJ2-7; TRBD1 agrees at 9 bases. TRBV23-1 has ORF status, its function being uncertain. CDR3 length equals 15 residues. This CDR3 is CVWTGDCARLYEQYV. The CDR3 DNA sequence: TGCGTGTGGACAGGGGACTGTGCCAGACTCTACGAGCAGTACGTC.